This T cell receptor (beta chain) was found in a study of blood T cells in healthy people across ages. This clonotype appeared a few times. The second PCR ran roughly 6 to 11 cycles with a sample-barcoded 5' primer and J-beta primers. TCRdb reprocessed the 5' RACE reads via MiXCR and lists one record per CDR3 protein. Altogether fewer than 2 million distinct CDR3 sequences are present, roughly two fifths being singletons, with the ten largest covering more than 20%. The CDR3 has 14 residues. The V end lost 3 bases, the J end lost 3 bases, and 11 bases lay between the germline ends. Germline CDR1 and CDR2: LGHDT and YNNKEL (reference sequence).

Sequences were obtained from blood. The TCR sequence derives from a human donor in good health. The V and J genes are TRBV3-1 and TRBJ2-5, with D possibly called TRBD1 or TRBD2 (7 bases each). The CDR3 loop is CASSQGGGKETQYF. CDR3 sequence (DNA): TGTGCCAGCAGCCAGGGAGGGGGCAAAGAGACCCAGTACTTC.